This entry concerns a single T cell receptor beta chain. Its specificity is unknown. This specimen belongs to a study of CD8 T cells in ankylosing spondylitis. Trimming left V 4 bases short and J 8 bases short, with 20 bases between. Germline-derived CDR1 and CDR2 are DFQATT and SNEGSKA (reference sequence). CDR3 size: 14 residues. Study-wide points: In reactive arthritis synovial fluid and blood, some motif variants had been reported before. A motif of 7 to 9 highly homologous TCR beta variants was seen as apparently characteristic of ankylosing spondylitis blood. Clones that were linked to disease were CD8+ and were relatively rare in peripheral blood. Clones tied to disease were said to be significantly enriched in matched ankylosing spondylitis synovial fluid.

Making use of molecular barcodes, quantitative 5'-RACE generated TCR beta libraries. TCRdb ran MiXCR on the 5' RACE reads and lists one entry per CDR3 protein. The sample includes some 450,000 distinct CDR3 sequences, 15% to 20% of them seen just once. The chain has TRBV20-1 and TRBJ1-1, with D possibly being TRBD1 (5 bases). The sequencing sample was made of blood, either unsorted or a sorted T cell fraction (not recorded which). The clonotype comes from a male donor with ankylosing spondylitis. In nucleotides, the CDR3 is TGCAGTGCTACGGTAGACGGGATCAGGGTGGAAGCTTTCTTT. This gives the protein CSATVDGIRVEAFF.